This T cell receptor (beta chain) was sequenced in a study of blood T cell repertoires in COVID-19. Study as a whole: Acute and convalescent COVID-19 specimens originated in the United States, Italy and Spain. Sources were T cells, B-cell-depleted T cells, or PBMCs; the material itself was cDNA or gDNA.

Germline V lookup: CDR1 SEHNR, CDR2 FQNEAQ (reference sequence). The CDR3 contains 19 residues. V dropped 5 bases and J dropped 0; count of bases not matched to a gene: 18. Authors' analysis steps: Using reference gene primer amplification, nucleated cell counts were estimated. The data were produced by immunoSEQ multiplex PCR, yet TCRdb's version contains in-frame clones alone and is incomplete. D and trimming come from the DNA, and the V and J calls and clone size come from that table. This table holds about 210,000 clones, roughly 86% found once. This receptor was identified in a woman aged 45-65 years with active or convalescent COVID-19. The sample was peripheral blood. The V gene is TRBV7-9, the J gene TRBJ1-1; 7 nucleotides agree with TRBD1. The chain's CDR3 is CASSGPGQGEMEMNTEAFF. The CDR3 DNA is TGTGCCAGCAGCGGTCCGGGGCAGGGGGAAATGGAGATGAACACTGAAGCTTTCTTT.